The text below deals with one TCR beta chain. V lost 0 bases and J lost 3, with 14 bases in between. Germline V gene lookup returns CDR1 SGHRS and CDR2 YFSETQ. CDR3 length: 16 residues. The record originates from a study of blood T cell repertoires in COVID-19. Study-wide background: The cDNA or gDNA used as material had been derived from T cells, B-cell-depleted T cells, or PBMCs.

The assay was immunoSEQ multiplex PCR, and TCRdb's table has in-frame clones only and misses some. The sample comprises 200,000 to 250,000 clones, 83% of which are singletons, and roughly 4.8% rests with the top ten. This rearrangement joins TRBV5-1 to TRBJ2-3; maybe TRBD2 (6 bases). Sequencing was done on a sample of PBMCs or T cells enriched from blood (not recorded which). The receptor was derived from a woman aged 45-60 years who had been exposed to COVID-19. The CDR3 DNA is TGCGCCAGCAGCTTGGGACAAACTAGCAGGACAGATACGCAGTATTTT. This sequence encodes CASSLGQTSRTDTQYF.